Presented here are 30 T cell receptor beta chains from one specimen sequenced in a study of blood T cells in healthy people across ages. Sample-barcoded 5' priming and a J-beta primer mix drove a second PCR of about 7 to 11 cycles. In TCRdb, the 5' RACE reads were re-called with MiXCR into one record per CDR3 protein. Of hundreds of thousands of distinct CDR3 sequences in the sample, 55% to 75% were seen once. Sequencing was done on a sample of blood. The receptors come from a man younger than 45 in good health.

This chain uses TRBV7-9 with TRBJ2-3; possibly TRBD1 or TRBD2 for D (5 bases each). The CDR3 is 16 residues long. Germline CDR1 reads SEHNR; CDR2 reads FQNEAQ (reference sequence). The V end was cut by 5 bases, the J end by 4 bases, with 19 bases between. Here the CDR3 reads CASSPLLGTGSDTQYF. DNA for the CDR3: TGTGCCAGCAGCCCGCTCCTGGGGACCGGCTCAGATACGCAGTATTTT.

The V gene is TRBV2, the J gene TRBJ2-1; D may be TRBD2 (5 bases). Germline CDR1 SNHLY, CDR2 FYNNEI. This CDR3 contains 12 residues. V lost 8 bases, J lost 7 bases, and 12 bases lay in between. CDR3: CASGGLTNEQFF. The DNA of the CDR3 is TGTGCCAGCGGCGGGCTTACGAATGAGCAGTTCTTC. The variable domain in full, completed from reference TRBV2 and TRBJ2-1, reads EPEVTQTPSHQVTQMGQEVILRCVPISNHLYFYWYRQILGQKVEFLVSFYNNEISEKSEIFDDQFSVERPDGSNFTLKIRSTKLEDSAMYFCASGGLTNEQFFGPGTRLTVL.

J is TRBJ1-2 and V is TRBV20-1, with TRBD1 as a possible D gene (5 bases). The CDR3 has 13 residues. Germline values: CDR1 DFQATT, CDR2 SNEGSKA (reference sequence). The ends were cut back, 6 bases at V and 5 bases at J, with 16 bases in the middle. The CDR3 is CSATPGTDYGYTF. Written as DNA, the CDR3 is TGCAGTGCAACACCCGGGACGGATTATGGCTACACCTTC.

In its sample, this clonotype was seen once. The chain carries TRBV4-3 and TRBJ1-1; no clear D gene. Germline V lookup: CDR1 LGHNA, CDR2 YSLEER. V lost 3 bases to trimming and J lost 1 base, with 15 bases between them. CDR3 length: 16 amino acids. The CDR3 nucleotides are TGCGCCAGCAGCCATTCCACCGGAGGCGGGAACACTGAAGCTTTCTTT. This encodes CASSHSTGGGNTEAFF.

CDR3 sequence (DNA): TGCAGTGCAACTACCGGGACCCACCAACTATATGGCTACACCTTC. Translating gives CSATTGTHQLYGYTF. The V gene is TRBV20-1, the J gene TRBJ1-2, with D perhaps TRBD1 (5 bases). The CDR3 is 15 amino acids. Trimming left V 6 bases short and J 5 bases short, with 22 bases between. In germline, CDR1 is DFQATT, CDR2 SNEGSKA (reference sequence).

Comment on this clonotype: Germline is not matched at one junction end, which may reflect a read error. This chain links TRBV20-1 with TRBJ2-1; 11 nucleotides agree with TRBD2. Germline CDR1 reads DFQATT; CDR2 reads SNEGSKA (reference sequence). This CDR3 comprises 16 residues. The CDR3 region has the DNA TGCAGTGCGTTCGGGACTAGCGGAAGCTCCTGCAATGAGCAGTTCTTC. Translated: CSAFGTSGSSCNEQFF.

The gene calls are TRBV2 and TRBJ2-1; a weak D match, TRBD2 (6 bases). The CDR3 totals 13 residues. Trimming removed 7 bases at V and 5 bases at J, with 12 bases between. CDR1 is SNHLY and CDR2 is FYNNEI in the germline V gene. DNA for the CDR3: TGTGCCAGCAAACGGACTAAAGACAATGAGCAGTTCTTC. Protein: CASKRTKDNEQFF. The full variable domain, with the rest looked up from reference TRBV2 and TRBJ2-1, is EPEVTQTPSHQVTQMGQEVILRCVPISNHLYFYWYRQILGQKVEFLVSFYNNEISEKSEIFDDQFSVERPDGSNFTLKIRSTKLEDSAMYFCASKRTKDNEQFFGPGTRLTVL.

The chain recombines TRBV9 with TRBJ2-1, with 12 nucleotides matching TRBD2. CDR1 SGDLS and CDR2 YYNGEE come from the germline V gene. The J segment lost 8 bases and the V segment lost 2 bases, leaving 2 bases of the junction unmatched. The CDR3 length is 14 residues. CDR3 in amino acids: CASSVTSGRHEQFF. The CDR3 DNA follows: TGTGCCAGCAGCGTGACTAGCGGGAGACATGAGCAGTTCTTC.

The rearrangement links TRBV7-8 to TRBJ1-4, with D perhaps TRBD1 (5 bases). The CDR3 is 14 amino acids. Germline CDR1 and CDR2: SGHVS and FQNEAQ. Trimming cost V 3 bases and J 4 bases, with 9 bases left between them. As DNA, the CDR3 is TGTGCCAGCAGCTTTAGACAGTTTAATGAAAAACTGTTTTTT. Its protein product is CASSFRQFNEKLFF.

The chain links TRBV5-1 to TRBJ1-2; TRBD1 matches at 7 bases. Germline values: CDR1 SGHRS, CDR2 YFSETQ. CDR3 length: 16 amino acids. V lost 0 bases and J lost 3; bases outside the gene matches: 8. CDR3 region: CASSLEWTGGDYGYTF. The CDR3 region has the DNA TGCGCCAGCAGCTTGGAATGGACAGGAGGAGACTATGGCTACACCTTC.

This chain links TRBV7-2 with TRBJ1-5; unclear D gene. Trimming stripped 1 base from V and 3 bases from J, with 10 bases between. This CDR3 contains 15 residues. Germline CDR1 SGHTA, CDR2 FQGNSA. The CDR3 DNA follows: TGTGCCAGCAGCTTAGAAAGCACCCTCAATCAGCCCCAGCATTTT. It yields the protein CASSLESTLNQPQHF.

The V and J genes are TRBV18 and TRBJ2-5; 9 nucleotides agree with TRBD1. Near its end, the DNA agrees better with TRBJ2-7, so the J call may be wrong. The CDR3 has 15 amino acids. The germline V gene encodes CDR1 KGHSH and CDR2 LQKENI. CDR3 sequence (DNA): TGTGCCAGCTCACCAGGGGGACAGGGAAGGGACGAGCAGTACTTC. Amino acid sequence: CASSPGGQGRDEQYF.

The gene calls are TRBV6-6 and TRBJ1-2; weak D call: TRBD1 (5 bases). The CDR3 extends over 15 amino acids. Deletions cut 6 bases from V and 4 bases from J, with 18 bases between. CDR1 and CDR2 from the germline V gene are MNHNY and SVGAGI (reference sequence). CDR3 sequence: CASSPTKDNPYGYTF. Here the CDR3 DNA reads TGTGCCAGCAGCCCCACAAAGGACAACCCCTATGGCTACACCTTC.

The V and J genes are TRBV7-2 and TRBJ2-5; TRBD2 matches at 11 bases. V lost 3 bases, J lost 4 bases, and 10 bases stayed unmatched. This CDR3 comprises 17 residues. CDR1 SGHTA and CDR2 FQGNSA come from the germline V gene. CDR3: CASSLVAGGPPRETQYF. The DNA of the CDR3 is TGTGCCAGCAGCTTGGTAGCGGGAGGGCCGCCTAGAGAGACCCAGTACTTC.

The CDR3 loop is CASSPRGAREKLFF. DNA for the CDR3: TGTGCCAGCAGTCCCCGGGGGGCAAGAGAAAAACTGTTTTTT. The rearrangement links TRBV12-3 or TRBV12-4 to TRBJ1-4; D perhaps matches TRBD1 (6 bases). This CDR3 region has 14 residues. Trimming took off 5 bases at V and 8 bases at J, with 15 bases between the two ends.

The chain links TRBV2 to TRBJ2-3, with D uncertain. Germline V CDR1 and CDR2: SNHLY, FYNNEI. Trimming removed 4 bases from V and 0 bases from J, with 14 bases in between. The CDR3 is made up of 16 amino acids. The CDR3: CASSGAPATSTDTQYF. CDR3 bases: TGTGCCAGCAGTGGAGCCCCAGCGACGAGCACAGATACGCAGTATTTT.

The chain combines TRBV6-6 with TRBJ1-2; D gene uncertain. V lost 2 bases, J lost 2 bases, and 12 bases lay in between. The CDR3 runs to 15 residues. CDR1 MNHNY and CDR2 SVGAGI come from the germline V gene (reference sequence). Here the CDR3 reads CASSYPGRQNYGYTF. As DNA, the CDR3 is TGTGCCAGCAGTTACCCGGGCAGGCAGAACTATGGCTACACCTTC.

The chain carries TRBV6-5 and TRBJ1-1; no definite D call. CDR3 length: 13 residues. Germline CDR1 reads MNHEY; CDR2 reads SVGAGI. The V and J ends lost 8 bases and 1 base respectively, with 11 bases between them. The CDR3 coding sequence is TGTGCCAGCCATAGACGGGGGAACACTGAAGCTTTCTTT. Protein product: CASHRRGNTEAFF.

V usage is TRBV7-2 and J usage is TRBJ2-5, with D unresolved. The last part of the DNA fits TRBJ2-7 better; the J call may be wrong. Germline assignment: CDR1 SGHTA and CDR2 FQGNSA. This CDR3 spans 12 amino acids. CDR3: CASSSFGYEQYF. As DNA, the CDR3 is TGTGCCAGCAGCTCATTTGGGTACGAGCAGTACTTC.

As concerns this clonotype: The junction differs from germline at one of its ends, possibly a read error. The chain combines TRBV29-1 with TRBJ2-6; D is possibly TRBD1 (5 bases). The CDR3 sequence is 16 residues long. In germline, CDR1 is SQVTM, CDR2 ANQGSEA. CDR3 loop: CSVALPGVVGANVPTF. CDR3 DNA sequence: TGCAGCGTTGCCCTACCTGGGGTGGTTGGGGCCAACGTCCCGACTTTC.

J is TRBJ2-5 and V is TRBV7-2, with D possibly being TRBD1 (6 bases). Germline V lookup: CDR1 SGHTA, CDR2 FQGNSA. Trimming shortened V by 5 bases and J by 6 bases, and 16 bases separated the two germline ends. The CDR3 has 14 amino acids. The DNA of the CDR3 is TGTGCCAGCAGCCCTTTGGGGGCAAAAAAGACCCAGTACTTC. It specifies CASSPLGAKKTQYF.

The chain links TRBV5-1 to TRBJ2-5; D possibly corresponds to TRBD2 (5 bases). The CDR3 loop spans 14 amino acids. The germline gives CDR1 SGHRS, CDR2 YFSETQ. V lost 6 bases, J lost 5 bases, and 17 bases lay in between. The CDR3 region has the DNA TGCGCCAGCAAGTTAGGACTGCTTGATGAGACCCAGTACTTC. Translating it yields CASKLGLLDETQYF.

The CDR3 loop is CAGADRANSPLHF. As DNA, the CDR3 is TGTGCCGGCGCCGACAGGGCAAATTCACCCCTCCACTTT. The rearrangement joins TRBV27 to TRBJ1-6, with 7 bases lining up with TRBD1. J was trimmed by 7 bases and V by 11 bases; bases with no gene match: 8. CDR1 MNHEY and CDR2 SMNVEV come from the germline V gene (reference sequence). The CDR3 consists of 13 residues.

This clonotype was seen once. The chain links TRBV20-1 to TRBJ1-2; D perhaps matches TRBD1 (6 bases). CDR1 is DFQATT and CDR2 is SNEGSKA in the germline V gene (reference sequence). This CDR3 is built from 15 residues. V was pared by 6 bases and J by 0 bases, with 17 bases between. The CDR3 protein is CSAPGLRGANYGYTF. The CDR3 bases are TGCAGTGCCCCGGGGCTCAGGGGTGCTAACTATGGCTACACCTTC.

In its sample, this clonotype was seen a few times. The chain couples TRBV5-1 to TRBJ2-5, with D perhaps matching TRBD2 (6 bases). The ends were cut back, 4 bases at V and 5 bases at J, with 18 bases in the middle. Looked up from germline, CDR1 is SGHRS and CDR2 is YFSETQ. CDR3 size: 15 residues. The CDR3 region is CASSLQEGLGETQYF. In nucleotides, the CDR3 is TGCGCCAGCAGCCTACAGGAGGGGTTGGGTGAGACCCAGTACTTC.

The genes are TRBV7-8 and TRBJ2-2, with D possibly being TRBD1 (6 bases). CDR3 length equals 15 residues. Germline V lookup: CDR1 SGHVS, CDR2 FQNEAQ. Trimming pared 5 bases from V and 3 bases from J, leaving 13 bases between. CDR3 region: CASSPRTVDTGELFF. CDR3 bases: TGTGCCAGCAGCCCTAGGACAGTAGACACCGGGGAGCTGTTTTTT.

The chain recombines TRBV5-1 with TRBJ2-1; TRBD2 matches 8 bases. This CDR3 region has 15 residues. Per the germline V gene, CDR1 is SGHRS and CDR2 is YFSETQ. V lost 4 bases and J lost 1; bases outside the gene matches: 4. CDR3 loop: CASSTASGSYNEQFF. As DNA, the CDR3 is TGCGCCAGCAGCACCGCTAGCGGGTCCTACAATGAGCAGTTCTTC.

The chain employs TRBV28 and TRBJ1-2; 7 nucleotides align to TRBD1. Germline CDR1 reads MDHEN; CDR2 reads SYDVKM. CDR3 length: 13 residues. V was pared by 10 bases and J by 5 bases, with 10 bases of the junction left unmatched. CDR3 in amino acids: CATASTGLYGYTF. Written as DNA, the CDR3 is TGTGCCACCGCATCGACAGGGCTGTATGGCTACACCTTC.

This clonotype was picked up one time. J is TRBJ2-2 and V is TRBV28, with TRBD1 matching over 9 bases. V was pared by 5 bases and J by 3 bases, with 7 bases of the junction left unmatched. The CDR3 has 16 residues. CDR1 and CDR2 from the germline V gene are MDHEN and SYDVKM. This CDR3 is CASSKTGGPYTGELFF. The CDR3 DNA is TGTGCCAGCAGTAAAACAGGGGGCCCATACACCGGGGAGCTGTTTTTT. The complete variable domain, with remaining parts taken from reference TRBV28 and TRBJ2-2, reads DVKVTQSSRYLVKRTGEKVFLECVQDMDHENMFWYRQDPGLGLRLIYFSYDVKMKEKGDIPEGYSVSREKKERFSLILESASTNQTSMYLCASSKTGGPYTGELFFGEGSRLTVL.

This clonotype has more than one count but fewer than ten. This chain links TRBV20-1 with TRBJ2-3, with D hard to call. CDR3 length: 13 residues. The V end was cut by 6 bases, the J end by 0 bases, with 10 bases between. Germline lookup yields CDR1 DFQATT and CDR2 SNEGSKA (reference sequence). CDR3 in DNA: TGCAGTGCGAAGACCCCTAGCACAGATACGCAGTATTTT. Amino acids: CSAKTPSTDTQYF.